This T cell receptor beta chain was profiled in a study of blood T cell repertoires in COVID-19. Study in general: There were acute and convalescent COVID-19 samples, and they came from the United States, Italy and Spain. Sample material is recorded as cDNA or gDNA derived from T cells, B-cell-depleted T cells, or PBMCs.

This clone was found once. Germline assignment: CDR1 SGHVS and CDR2 FNYEAQ. The V segment lost 1 base and the J segment 1 base; nucleotides outside the gene matches: 4. This CDR3 contains 16 residues. Sequencing was performed with immunoSEQ multiplex PCR; in TCRdb, only in-frame clones are kept and a portion is missing. Seen here are around 230,000 clones, roughly 86% observed once, and the top ten hold around 3%. The study drew participants aged about 18 to 89 years from some 23 US areas. Categorization into cohorts depended on clinical history that participants reported. Source material: PBMCs or T cells enriched from blood (not recorded which). This TCR came from a woman aged 40 to 50 with acute COVID-19. The chain couples TRBV7-6 to TRBJ1-3, with 7 bases lining up with TRBD1. This CDR3 reads CASSLVVTGSGNTIYF. The CDR3 DNA follows: TGTGCCAGCAGCTTAGTTGTGACAGGGTCTGGAAACACCATATATTTT.